This T cell receptor beta chain appears in the sequencing data of a study of blood T cell repertoires in COVID-19. Study-level background: Samples taken during acute and convalescent COVID-19 were collected in the United States, Italy and Spain.

Produced via immunoSEQ multiplex PCR; TCRdb's table is partial and in-frame only. This repertoire shows approximately 300,000 clones, around nine tenths found once; its top ten account for over 9%. Trimming took off 5 bases at V and 5 bases at J, with 9 bases between the two ends. CDR3 size: 13 residues. The rearrangement links TRBV12-3 or TRBV12-4 to TRBJ2-2, with D perhaps matching TRBD1 (5 bases). The sequencing input was peripheral blood. The source is a woman aged 25 to 39 with COVID-19, enrolled during active disease. The CDR3, as DNA: TGTGCCAGCAGTCAGGGTTGGACCGGGGAGCTGTTTTTT. It specifies CASSQGWTGELFF.